What follows describes a single T cell receptor beta chain. What it binds is unknown. This CDR3 contains 13 residues. V gave up 7 bases and J gave up 8 bases, with 17 bases separating them. CDR1 is MDHEN and CDR2 is SYDVKM in the germline V gene. These data originate in a study of T cell responses to AZD1222 COVID-19 vaccine. Overall study context: Analyses pooled second doses at about 4 or about 12 weeks.

Regarding the study as a whole: Donors were mostly white British, more females; clonal diversity possibly underestimated.

Produced via immunoSEQ multiplex PCR; TCRdb's table is partial and in-frame only. Of about 120,000 clones listed, under 85% are singletons. The source of this sequence is an adult in good health. This specimen was peripheral blood, taken on day 0 of AZD1222 vaccination. This chain uses TRBV28 with TRBJ1-2; unclear D gene. CDR3 DNA: TGTGCCAGCAATGTACGACTTTTGGACGGCTACACCTTC. Translated: CASNVRLLDGYTF.